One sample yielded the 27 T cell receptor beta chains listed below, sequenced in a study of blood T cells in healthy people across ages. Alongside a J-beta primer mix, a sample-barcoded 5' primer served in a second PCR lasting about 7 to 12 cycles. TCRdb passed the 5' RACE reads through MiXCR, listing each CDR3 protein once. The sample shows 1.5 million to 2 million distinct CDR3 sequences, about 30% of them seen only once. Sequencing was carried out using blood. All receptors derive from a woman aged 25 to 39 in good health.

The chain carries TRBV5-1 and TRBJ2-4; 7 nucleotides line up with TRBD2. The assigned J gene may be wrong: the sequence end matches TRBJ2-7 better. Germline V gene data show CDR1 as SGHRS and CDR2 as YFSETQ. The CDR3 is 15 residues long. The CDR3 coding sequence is TGCGCCAGCAGCGTCCCGGGCGGGACTATCTACGAGCAGTACTTC. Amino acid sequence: CASSVPGGTIYEQYF.

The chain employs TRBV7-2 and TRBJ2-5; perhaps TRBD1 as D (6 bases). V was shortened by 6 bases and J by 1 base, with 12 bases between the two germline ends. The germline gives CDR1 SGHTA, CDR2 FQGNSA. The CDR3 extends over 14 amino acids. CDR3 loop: CASSYGQIQETQYF. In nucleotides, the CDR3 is TGTGCCAGCAGTTACGGACAGATCCAAGAGACCCAGTACTTC.

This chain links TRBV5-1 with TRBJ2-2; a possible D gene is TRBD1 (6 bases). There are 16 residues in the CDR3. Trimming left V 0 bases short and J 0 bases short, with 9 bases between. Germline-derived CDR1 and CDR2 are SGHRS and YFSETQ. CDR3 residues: CASSLEGHSNTGELFF. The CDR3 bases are TGCGCCAGCAGCTTGGAGGGACACTCGAACACCGGGGAGCTGTTTTTT.

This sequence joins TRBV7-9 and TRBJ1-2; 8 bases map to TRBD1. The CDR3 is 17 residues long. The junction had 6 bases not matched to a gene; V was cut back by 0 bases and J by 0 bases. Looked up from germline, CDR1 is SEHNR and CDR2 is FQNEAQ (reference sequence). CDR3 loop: CASSLANRGLANYGYTF. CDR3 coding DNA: TGTGCCAGCAGCTTAGCGAACAGGGGGTTAGCTAACTATGGCTACACCTTC.

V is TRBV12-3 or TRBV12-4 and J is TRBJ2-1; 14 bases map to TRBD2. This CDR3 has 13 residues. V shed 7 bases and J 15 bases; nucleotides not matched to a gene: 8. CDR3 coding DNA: TGTGCCAGCACCCCGGGACTAGCGGGAGAGATGTTCTTC. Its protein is CASTPGLAGEMFF.

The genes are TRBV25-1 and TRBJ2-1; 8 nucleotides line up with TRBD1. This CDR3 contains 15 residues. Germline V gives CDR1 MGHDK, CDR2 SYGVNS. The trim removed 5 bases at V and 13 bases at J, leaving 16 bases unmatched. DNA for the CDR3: TGTGCCAGCAGTCCGACAGGGGCGCGGTTAGAGACCCAGTTCTTC. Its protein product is CASSPTGARLETQFF.

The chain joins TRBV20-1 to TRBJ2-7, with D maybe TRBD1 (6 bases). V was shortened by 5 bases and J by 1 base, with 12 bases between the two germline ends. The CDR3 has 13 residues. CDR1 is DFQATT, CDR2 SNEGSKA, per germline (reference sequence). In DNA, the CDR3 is TGCAGTGCTGGGGACATCCGATCCTACGAGCAGTACTTC. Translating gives CSAGDIRSYEQYF.

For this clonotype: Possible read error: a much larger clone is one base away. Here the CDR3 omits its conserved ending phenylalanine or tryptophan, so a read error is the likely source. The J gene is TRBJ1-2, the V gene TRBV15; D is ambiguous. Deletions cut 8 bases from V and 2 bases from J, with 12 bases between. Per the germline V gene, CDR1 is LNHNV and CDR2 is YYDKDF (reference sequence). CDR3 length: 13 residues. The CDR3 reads CATSPQTNYGYTC. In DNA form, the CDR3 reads TGTGCCACCTCTCCCCAGACGAACTATGGCTACACCTGC.

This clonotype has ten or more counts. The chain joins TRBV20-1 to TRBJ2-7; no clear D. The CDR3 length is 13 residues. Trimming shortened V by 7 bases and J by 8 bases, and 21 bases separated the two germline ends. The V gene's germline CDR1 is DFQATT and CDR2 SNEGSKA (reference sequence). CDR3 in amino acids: CSDPLGSRTKQYF. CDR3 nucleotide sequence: TGCAGTGACCCTCTGGGCAGCCGAACCAAGCAGTACTTC.

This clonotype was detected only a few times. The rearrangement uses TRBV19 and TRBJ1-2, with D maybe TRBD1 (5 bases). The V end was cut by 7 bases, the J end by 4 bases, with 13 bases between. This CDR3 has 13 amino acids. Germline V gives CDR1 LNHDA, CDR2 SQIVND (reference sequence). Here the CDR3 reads CASMEGYPYGYTF. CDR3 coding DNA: TGTGCCAGTATGGAGGGGTACCCCTATGGCTACACCTTC.

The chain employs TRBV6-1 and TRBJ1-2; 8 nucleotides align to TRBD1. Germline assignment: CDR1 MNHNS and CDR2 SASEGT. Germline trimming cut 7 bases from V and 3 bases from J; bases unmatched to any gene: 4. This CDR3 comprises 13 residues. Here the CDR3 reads CASNPDRDYGYTF. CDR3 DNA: TGTGCCAGCAACCCGGACAGGGACTATGGCTACACCTTC.

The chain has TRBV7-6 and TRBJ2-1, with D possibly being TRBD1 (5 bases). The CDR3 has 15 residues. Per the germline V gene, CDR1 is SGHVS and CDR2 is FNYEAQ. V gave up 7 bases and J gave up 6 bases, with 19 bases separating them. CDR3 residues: CASTPTRGTGNEQFF. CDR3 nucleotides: TGTGCCAGCACCCCCACAAGGGGAACGGGCAATGAGCAGTTCTTC. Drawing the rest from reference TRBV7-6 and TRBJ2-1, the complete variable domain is GAGVSQSPRYKVTKRGQDVALRCDPISGHVSLYWYRQALGQGPEFLTYFNYEAQQDKSGLPNDRFSAERPEGSISTLTIQRTEQRDSAMYRCASTPTRGTGNEQFFGPGTRLTVL.

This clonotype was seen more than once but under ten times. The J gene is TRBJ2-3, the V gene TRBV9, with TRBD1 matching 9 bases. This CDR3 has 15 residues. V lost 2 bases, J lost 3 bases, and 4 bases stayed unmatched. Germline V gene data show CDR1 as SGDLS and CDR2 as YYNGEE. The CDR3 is CASSVGTGKTDTQYF. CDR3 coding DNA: TGTGCCAGCAGCGTGGGGACAGGGAAGACAGATACGCAGTATTTT.

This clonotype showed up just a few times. The CDR3 nucleotides are TGTGCCAGCAGGGGGGACAGCGGTAATGAAAAACTGTTTTTT. This translates into CASRGDSGNEKLFF. The chain is built from TRBV7-9 and TRBJ1-4, with 7 bases identical to TRBD1. The V gene's germline CDR1 is SEHNR and CDR2 FQNEAQ (reference sequence). Losses at the gene ends were 6 bases for V and 4 bases for J; bases not matched to a gene: 5. The CDR3 contains 14 residues. The variable domain in full, with the rest retrieved from reference TRBV7-9 and TRBJ1-4, is DTGVSQNPRHKITKRGQNVTFRCDPISEHNRLYWYRQTLGQGPEFLTYFQNEAQLEKSRLLSDRFSAERPKGSFSTLEIQRTEQGDSAMYLCASRGDSGNEKLFFGSGTQLSVL.

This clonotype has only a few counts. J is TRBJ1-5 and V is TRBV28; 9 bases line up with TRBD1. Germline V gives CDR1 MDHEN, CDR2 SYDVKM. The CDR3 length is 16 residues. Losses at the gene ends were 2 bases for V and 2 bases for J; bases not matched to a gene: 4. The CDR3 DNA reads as TGTGCCAGCAGTTTACTGGGGGACAGGGGCAATCAGCCCCAGCATTTT. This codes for CASSLLGDRGNQPQHF. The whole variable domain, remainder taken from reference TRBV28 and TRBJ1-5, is DVKVTQSSRYLVKRTGEKVFLECVQDMDHENMFWYRQDPGLGLRLIYFSYDVKMKEKGDIPEGYSVSREKKERFSLILESASTNQTSMYLCASSLLGDRGNQPQHFGDGTRLSIL.

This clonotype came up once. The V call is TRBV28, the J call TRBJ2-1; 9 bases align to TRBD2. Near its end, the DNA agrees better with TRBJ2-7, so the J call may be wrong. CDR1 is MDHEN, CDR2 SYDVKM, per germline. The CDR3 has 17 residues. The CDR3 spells CASSQPLFAGGLNEQYF. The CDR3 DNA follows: TGTGCCAGCAGCCAACCCCTATTTGCGGGGGGGCTGAATGAGCAGTACTTC.

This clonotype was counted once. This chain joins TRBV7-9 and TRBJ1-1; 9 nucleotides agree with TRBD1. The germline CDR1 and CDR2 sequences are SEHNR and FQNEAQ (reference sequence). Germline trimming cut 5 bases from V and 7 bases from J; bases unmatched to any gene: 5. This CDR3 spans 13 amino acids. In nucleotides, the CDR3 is TGTGCCAGCAGCCCGGGACAGGGCTTTGAAGCTTTCTTT. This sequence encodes CASSPGQGFEAFF.

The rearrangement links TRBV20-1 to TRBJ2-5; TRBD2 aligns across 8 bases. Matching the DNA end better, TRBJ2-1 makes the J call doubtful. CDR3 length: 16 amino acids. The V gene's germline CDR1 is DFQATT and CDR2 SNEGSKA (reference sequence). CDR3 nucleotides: TGCAGTGCTAGAGATAGGCAGCGGGGGTCACAAGAGACCCAGTTCTTC. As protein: CSARDRQRGSQETQFF.

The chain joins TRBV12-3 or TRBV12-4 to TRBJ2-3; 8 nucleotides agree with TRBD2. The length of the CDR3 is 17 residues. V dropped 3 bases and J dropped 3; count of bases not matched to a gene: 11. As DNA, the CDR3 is TGTGCCAGCAGTTTTTCCCCGGGACTAGTCGTAACAGATACGCAGTATTTT. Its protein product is CASSFSPGLVVTDTQYF.

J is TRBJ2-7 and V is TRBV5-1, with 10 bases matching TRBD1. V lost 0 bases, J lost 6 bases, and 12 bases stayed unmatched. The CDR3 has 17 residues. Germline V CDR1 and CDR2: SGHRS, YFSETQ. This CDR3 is CASSLGALRQGASEQYF. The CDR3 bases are TGCGCCAGCAGCTTGGGGGCCTTGAGACAGGGGGCCAGCGAGCAGTACTTC.

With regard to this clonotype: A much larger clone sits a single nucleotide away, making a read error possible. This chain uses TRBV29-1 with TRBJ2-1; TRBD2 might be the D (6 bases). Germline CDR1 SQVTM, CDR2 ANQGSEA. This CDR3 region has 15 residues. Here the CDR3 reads CSVRFGASAYNVQFF. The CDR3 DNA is TGCAGCGTTAGGTTTGGGGCTAGCGCTTACAATGTGCAGTTCTTC.

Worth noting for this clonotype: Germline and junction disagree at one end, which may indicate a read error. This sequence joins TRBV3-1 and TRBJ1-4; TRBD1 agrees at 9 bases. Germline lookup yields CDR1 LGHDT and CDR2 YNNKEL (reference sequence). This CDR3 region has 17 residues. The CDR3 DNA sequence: TGCGCCAGCAGCCAAGATCTGGGGGACAGGGTTGACGAAAAACGGTTTTTT. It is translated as CASSQDLGDRVDEKRFF.

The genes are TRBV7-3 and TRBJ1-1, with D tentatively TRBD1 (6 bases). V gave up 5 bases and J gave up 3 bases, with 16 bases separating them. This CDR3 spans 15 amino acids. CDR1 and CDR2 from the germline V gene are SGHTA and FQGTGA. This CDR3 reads CASSPLGGQDTEAFF. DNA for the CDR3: TGTGCCAGCAGCCCCCTGGGGGGCCAGGACACTGAAGCTTTCTTT.

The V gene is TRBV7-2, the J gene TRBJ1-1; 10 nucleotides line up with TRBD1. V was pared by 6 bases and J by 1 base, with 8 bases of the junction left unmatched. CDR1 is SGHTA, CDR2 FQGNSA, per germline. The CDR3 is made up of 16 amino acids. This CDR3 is CASSAGTGVRNTEAFF. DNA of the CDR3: TGTGCCAGCAGTGCCGGGACAGGGGTTCGGAACACTGAAGCTTTCTTT.

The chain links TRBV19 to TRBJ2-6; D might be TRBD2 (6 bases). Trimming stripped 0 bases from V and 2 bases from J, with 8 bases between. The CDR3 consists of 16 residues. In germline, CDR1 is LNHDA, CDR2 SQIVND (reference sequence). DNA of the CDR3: TGTGCCAGTAGTATAGATCGGAGGGCTGGGGCCAACGTCCTGACTTTC. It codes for CASSIDRRAGANVLTF.

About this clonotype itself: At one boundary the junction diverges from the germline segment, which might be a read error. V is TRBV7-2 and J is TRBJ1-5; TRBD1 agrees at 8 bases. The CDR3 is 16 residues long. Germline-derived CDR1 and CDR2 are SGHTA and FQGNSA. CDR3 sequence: CARSQGASKGNQPQHF. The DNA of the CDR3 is TGTGCCCGCAGCCAGGGGGCGAGCAAAGGCAATCAGCCCCAGCATTTT.

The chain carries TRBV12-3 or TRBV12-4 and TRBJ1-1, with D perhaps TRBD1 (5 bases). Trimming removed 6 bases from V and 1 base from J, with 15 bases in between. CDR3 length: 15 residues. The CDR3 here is CASRPLGRENTEAFF. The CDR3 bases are TGTGCCAGCAGACCGCTGGGACGGGAGAACACTGAAGCTTTCTTT.